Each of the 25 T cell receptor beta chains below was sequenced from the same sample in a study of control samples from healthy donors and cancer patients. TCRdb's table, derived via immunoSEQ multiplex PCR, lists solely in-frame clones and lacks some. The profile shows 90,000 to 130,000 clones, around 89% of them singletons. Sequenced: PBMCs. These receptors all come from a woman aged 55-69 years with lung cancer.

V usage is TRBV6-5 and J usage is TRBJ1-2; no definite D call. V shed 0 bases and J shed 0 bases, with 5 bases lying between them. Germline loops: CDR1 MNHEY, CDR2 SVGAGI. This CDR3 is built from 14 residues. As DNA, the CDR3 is TGTGCCAGCAGTTACTCAGGGACTAACTATGGCTACACCTTC. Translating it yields CASSYSGTNYGYTF.

Here the CDR3 reads CASTDNEKLFF. As DNA, the CDR3 is TGTGCCAGTACAGATAACGAAAAACTGTTTTTT. The V gene is TRBV19, the J gene TRBJ1-4; no firm D call. The germline V and J ends were trimmed by 7 bases and 8 bases, with 8 bases remaining between them. The germline V gene encodes CDR1 LNHDA and CDR2 SQIVND (reference sequence). The CDR3 is made up of 11 amino acids. The full variable domain, rest sourced from reference TRBV19 and TRBJ1-4, is DGGITQSPKYLFRKEGQNVTLSCEQNLNHDAMYWYRQDPGQGLRLIYYSQIVNDFQKGDIAEGYSVSREKKESFPLTVTSAQKNPTAFYLCASTDNEKLFFGSGTQLSVL.

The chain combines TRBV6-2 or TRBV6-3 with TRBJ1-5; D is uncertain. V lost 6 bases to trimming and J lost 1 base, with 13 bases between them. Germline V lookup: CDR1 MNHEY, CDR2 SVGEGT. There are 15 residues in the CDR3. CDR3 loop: CASRYNELSNQPQHF. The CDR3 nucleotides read TGTGCCAGCAGATACAACGAGCTAAGCAATCAGCCCCAGCATTTT.

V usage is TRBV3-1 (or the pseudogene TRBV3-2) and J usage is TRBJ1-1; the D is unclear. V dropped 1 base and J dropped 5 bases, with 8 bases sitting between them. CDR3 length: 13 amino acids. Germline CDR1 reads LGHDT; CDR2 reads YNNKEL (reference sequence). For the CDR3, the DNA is TGTGCCAGCAGCCAAGGTCACAGAACTGAAGCTTTCTTT. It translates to CASSQGHRTEAFF.

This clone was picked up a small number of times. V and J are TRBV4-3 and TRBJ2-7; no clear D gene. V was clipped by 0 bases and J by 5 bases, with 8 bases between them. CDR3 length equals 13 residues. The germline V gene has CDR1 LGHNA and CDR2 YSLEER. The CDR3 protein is CASSQDRRNEQYF. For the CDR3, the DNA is TGCGCCAGCAGCCAAGATCGTAGAAACGAGCAGTACTTC.

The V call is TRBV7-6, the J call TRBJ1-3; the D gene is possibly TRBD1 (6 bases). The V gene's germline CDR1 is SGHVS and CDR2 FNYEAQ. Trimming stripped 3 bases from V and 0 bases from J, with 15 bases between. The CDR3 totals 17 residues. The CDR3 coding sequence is TGTGCCAGCAGCTTCTTCTCAGGGGAACGCTCTGGAAACACCATATATTTT. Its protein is CASSFFSGERSGNTIYF.

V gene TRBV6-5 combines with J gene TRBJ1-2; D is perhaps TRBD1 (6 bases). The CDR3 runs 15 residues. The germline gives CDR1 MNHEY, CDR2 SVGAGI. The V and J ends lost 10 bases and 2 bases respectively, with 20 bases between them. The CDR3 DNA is TGTGCCACCAATATAATACAGGGAAACAACTATGGCTACACCTTC. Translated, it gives CATNIIQGNNYGYTF.

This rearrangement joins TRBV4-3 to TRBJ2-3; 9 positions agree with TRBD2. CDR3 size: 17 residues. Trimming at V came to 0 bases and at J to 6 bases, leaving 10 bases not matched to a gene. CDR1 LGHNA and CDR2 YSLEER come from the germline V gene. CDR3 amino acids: CASSQDNGAGGFDTQYF. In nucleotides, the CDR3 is TGCGCCAGCAGCCAAGATAACGGGGCGGGGGGGTTTGATACGCAGTATTTT.

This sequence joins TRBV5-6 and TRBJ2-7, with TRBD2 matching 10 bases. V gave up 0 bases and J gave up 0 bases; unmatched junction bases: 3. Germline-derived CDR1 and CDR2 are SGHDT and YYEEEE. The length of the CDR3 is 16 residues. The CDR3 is CASSLEVAGGSYEQYF. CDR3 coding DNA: TGTGCCAGCAGCTTGGAGGTAGCGGGGGGCTCCTACGAGCAGTACTTC.

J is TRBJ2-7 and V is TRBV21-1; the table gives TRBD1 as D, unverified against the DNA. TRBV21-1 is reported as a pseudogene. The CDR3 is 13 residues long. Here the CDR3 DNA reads TGTGCCAGCAGCACCCGGTCCTGTACAGGGCAGTACTTC. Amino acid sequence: CASSTRSCTGQYF.

The CDR3 sequence: CASSYQQGVPLHF. As DNA, the CDR3 is TGTGCCAGCAGTTACCAACAGGGGGTACCCCTCCACTTT. This chain uses TRBV6-5 with TRBJ1-6; TRBD1 matches at 8 bases. Germline V lookup: CDR1 MNHEY, CDR2 SVGAGI. With V trimmed by 2 bases and J by 12 bases, 3 bases remained unmatched. The CDR3 contains 13 residues.

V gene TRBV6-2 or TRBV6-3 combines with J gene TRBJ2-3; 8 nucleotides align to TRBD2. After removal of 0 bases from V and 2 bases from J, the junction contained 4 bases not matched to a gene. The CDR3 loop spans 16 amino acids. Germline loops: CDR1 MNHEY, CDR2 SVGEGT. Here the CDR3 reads CASSYSSSGATDTQYF. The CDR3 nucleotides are TGTGCCAGCAGTTACTCGAGTAGCGGGGCCACAGATACGCAGTATTTT.

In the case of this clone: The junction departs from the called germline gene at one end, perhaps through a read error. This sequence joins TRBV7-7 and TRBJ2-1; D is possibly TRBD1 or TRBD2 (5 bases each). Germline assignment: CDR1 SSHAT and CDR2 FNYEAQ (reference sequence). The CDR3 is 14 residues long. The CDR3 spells CASSLSGRSNEQFF. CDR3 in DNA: TGTGCTAGCAGCTTATCGGGACGCAGCAATGAGCAGTTCTTC.

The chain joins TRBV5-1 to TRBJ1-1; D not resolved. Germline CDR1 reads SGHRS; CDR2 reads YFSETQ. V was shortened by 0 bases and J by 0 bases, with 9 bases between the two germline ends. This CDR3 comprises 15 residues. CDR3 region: CASSLAPTMNTEAFF. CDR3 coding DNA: TGCGCCAGCAGCTTGGCACCTACCATGAACACTGAAGCTTTCTTT.

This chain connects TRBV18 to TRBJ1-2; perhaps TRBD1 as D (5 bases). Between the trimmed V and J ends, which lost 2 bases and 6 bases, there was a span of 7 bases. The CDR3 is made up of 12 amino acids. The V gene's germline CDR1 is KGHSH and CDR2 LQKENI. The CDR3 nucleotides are TGTGCCAGCTCACCAGGAGGGGATGGCTACACCTTC. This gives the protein CASSPGGDGYTF.

CDR3: CASSLGTSATNTGELFF. The DNA for the CDR3 is TGCGCCAGCAGCCTTGGGACTAGCGCCACGAACACCGGGGAGCTGTTTTTT. This chain links TRBV4-1 with TRBJ2-2; 10 bases are shared with TRBD2. CDR3 size: 17 residues. CDR1 and CDR2 (germline): MGHRA, YSYEKL. V shed 4 bases, J shed 0 bases, and the junction held 5 bases outside the gene matches.

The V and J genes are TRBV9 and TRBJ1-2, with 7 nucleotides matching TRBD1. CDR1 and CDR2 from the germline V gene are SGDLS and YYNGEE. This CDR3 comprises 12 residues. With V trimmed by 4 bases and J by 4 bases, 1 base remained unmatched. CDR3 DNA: TGTGCCAGCAGCCGGGACAGCTATGGCTACACCTTC. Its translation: CASSRDSYGYTF.

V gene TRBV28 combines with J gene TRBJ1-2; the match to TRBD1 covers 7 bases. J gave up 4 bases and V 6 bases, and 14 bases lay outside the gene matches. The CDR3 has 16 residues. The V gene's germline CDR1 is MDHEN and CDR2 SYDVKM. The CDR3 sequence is CASRISTGDGSYGYTF. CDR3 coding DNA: TGTGCCAGCAGAATCTCAACAGGGGACGGAAGCTATGGCTACACCTTC.

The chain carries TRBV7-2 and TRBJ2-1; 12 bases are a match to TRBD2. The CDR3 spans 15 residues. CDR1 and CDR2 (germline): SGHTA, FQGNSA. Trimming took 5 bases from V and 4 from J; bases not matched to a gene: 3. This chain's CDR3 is CASSLGTSGYNEQFF. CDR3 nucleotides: TGTGCCAGCAGCCTAGGGACTAGCGGGTACAATGAGCAGTTCTTC.

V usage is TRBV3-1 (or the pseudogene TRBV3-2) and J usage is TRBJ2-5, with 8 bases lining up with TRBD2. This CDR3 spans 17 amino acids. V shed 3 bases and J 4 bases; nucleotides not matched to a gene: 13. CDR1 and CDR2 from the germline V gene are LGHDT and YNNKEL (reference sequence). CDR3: CASSQNAARTSGETQYF. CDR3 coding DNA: TGTGCCAGCAGCCAGAACGCAGCCCGTACTAGCGGAGAGACCCAGTACTTC.

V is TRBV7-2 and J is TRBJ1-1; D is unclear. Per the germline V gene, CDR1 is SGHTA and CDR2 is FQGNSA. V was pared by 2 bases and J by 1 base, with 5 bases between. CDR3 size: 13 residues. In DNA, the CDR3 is TGTGCCAGCAGCTTAACCCAGAACACTGAAGCTTTCTTT. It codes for CASSLTQNTEAFF.

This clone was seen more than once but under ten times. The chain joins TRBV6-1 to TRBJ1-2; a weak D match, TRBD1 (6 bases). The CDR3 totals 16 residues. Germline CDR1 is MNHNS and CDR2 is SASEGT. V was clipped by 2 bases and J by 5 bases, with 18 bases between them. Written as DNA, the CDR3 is TGTGCCAGCAGTGAAATAGGAATGGGGGCGGGGTATGGCTACACCTTC. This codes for CASSEIGMGAGYGYTF.

The CDR3 here is CASSLGQGATGELFF. CDR3 in DNA: TGTGCCAGCAGCTTAGGGCAGGGTGCGACCGGGGAGCTGTTTTTT. The chain recombines TRBV7-2 with TRBJ2-2; D is perhaps TRBD1 (5 bases). Germline CDR1 is SGHTA and CDR2 is FQGNSA. There are 15 residues in the CDR3. The V and J ends lost 1 base and 5 bases respectively, with 11 bases between them.

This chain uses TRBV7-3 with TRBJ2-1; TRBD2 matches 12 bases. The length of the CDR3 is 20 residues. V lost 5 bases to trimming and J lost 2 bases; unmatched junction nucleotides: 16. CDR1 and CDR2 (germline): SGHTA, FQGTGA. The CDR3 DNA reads TGTGCCAGCAGCGATAACCGATTGGGACTAGCGGGTGGCCCCTACAATGAGCAGTTCTTC. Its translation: CASSDNRLGLAGGPYNEQFF.

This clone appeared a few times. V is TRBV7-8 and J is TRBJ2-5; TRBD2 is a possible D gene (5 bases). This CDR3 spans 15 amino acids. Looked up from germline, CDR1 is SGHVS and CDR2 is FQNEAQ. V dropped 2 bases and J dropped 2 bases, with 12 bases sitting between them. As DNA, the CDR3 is TGTGCCAGCAGCTTAACGGGTAGGAGGCAAGAGACCCAGTACTTC. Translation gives CASSLTGRRQETQYF.